These 13 T cell receptor beta chains share one sample of origin, sequenced in a study of blood T cell repertoires in COVID-19. Repertoires were generated with immunoSEQ multiplex PCR, while TCRdb's copy carries only in-frame clones and drops some. The sample lists tens of thousands of clones, less than 80% occurring once. Sequenced: peripheral blood. The receptors come from a man in his 60s with acute or convalescent COVID-19.

The V and J genes are TRBV30 and TRBJ1-4, with 10 bases lining up with TRBD1. Trimming cost V 6 bases and J 7 bases; bases outside gene matches: 5. The CDR3 spans 13 residues. From germline, CDR1 is GTSNPN and CDR2 SVGIG (reference sequence). The CDR3 spells CACGRQGAEKLFF. The CDR3, as DNA: TGTGCCTGCGGGAGACAGGGGGCTGAAAAACTGTTTTTT.

This sequence joins TRBV6-1 and TRBJ2-7; D possibly corresponds to TRBD2 (6 bases). With 0 bases removed from V and 2 bases from J, the gap between germline ends came to 11 bases. The length of the CDR3 is 15 residues. Looked up from germline, CDR1 is MNHNS and CDR2 is SASEGT. The CDR3 loop is CASSEAGIAAYEQYF. The CDR3 DNA follows: TGTGCCAGCAGTGAAGCGGGAATAGCGGCCTACGAGCAGTACTTC.

The chain carries TRBV23-1 and TRBJ2-7; D not resolved. TRBV23-1 is designated an ORF whose function remains uncertain. This CDR3 has 14 amino acids. The ends were cut back, 3 bases at V and 2 bases at J, with 11 bases in the middle. The CDR3 here is CASSQGNRTYEQYF. DNA of the CDR3: TGCGCCAGCAGTCAGGGCAATCGAACCTACGAGCAGTACTTC.

This clone was seen a handful of times. This rearrangement joins TRBV29-1 to TRBJ2-5, with D possibly matching TRBD2 (6 bases). Trimming removed 2 bases from V and 2 bases from J, with 12 bases in between. Germline CDR1 is SQVTM and CDR2 is ANQGSEA. The length of the CDR3 is 14 residues. DNA of the CDR3: TGCAGCGTTGAACAGGAGGGGTCTCAAGAGACCCAGTACTTC. Encoded protein: CSVEQEGSQETQYF.

This chain connects TRBV6-2 or TRBV6-3 to TRBJ2-2; 10 bases agree with TRBD2. The V segment lost 0 bases and the J segment 7 bases; nucleotides outside the gene matches: 5. Germline lookup yields CDR1 MNHEY and CDR2 SVGEGT. This CDR3 spans 16 amino acids. The CDR3 DNA follows: TGTGCCAGCAGTTACTCCCGGACTAGCGGTTACGGGGAGCTGTTTTTT. Translating it yields CASSYSRTSGYGELFF.

The chain uses TRBV19 and TRBJ2-4; TRBD1 agrees at 7 bases. Trimming took 5 bases from V and 2 from J; bases not matched to a gene: 3. Germline V lookup: CDR1 LNHDA, CDR2 SQIVND (reference sequence). CDR3 length: 14 residues. The CDR3 here is CASSGDSTKNIQYF. The CDR3 nucleotides are TGTGCCAGTAGTGGGGACAGTACCAAAAACATTCAGTACTTC.

V is TRBV15 and J is TRBJ2-3; 11 bases are shared with TRBD2. The CDR3 totals 18 residues. Looked up from germline, CDR1 is LNHNV and CDR2 is YYDKDF (reference sequence). The V gene end was trimmed by 0 bases and the J gene end by 2 bases; junction bases not matched to a gene: 7. CDR3 sequence: CATSRDLAGGTPTDTQYF. CDR3 DNA sequence: TGTGCCACCAGCAGAGATCTAGCGGGAGGAACTCCCACAGATACGCAGTATTTT.

The chain has TRBV5-6 and TRBJ2-3; 8 bases align to TRBD2. Looked up from germline, CDR1 is SGHDT and CDR2 is YYEEEE. CDR3 length equals 16 residues. V shed 3 bases, J shed 7 bases, and the junction held 13 bases outside the gene matches. The DNA of the CDR3 is TGTGCCAGCAGCTCTTTACTAGCGGAGAAACGTTATACGCAGTATTTT. Translated: CASSSLLAEKRYTQYF.

This clone came up a few times. The chain uses TRBV6-5 and TRBJ2-2; the D gene is possibly TRBD1 (5 bases). Germline CDR1 reads MNHEY; CDR2 reads SVGAGI. Trimming stripped 6 bases from V and 6 bases from J, with 14 bases between. CDR3 length equals 14 residues. CDR3 sequence reads: CASRQAFNAGELFF. In nucleotides, the CDR3 is TGTGCCAGCAGACAGGCTTTCAATGCCGGGGAGCTGTTTTTT.

This sequence joins TRBV6-1 and TRBJ2-3, with 11 bases matching TRBD1. Per the germline V gene, CDR1 is MNHNS and CDR2 is SASEGT. This CDR3 spans 16 amino acids. J was trimmed by 5 bases and V by 4 bases; bases with no gene match: 8. Here the CDR3 DNA reads TGTGCCAGCAGTGCGGGACAGGGGGTTGTGGTAGATACGCAGTATTTT. Translating it yields CASSAGQGVVVDTQYF.

The rearrangement uses TRBV25-1 and TRBJ2-1, with D possibly being TRBD1 (8 bases). CDR1 MGHDK and CDR2 SYGVNS come from the germline V gene. V lost 3 bases to trimming and J lost 5 bases, with 23 bases between them. The CDR3 spans 18 residues. The CDR3 DNA reads as TGTGCCAGCAGTGAGCGGAGCGGGGCAGGGGGCAGGAACAATGAGCAGTTCTTC. Amino acid sequence: CASSERSGAGGRNNEQFF. Looking up the rest from reference TRBV25-1 and TRBJ2-1 gives the full variable domain: EADIYQTPRYLVIGTGKKITLECSQTMGHDKMYWYQQDPGMELHLIHYSYGVNSTEKGDLSSESTVSRIRTEHFPLTLESARPSHTSQYLCASSERSGAGGRNNEQFFGPGTRLTVL.

This sequence joins TRBV7-8 and TRBJ1-2; weak D call: TRBD1 (5 bases). Trimming shortened V by 1 base and J by 8 bases, and 11 bases separated the two germline ends. Per the germline V gene, CDR1 is SGHVS and CDR2 is FQNEAQ. This CDR3 comprises 13 residues. In nucleotides, the CDR3 is TGTGCCAGCAGCTTAGATTTTCCAGGGGGCTACACCTTC. It encodes CASSLDFPGGYTF.

The chain carries TRBV6-2 or TRBV6-3 and TRBJ2-3; no reliable D call. Germline V gene lookup returns CDR1 MNHEY and CDR2 SVGEGT. The CDR3 loop spans 15 amino acids. Trimming stripped 0 bases from V and 2 bases from J, with 9 bases between. The CDR3 loop is CASSYSIANTDTQYF. The CDR3, as DNA: TGTGCCAGCAGTTACTCGATAGCCAACACAGATACGCAGTATTTT.